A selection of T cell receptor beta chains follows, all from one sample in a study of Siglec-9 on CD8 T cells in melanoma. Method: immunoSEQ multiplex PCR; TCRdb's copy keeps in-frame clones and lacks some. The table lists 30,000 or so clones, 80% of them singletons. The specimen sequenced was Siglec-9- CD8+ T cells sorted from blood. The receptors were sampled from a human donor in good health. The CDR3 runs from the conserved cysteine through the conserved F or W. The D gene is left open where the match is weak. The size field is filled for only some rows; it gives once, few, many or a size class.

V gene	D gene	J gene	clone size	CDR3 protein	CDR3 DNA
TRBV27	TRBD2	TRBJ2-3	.	CASSPGTSGILDTQYF	TGTGCCAGCAGTCCCGGGACTAGCGGGATTTTAGATACGCAGTATTTT
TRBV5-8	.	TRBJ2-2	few	CASSFRLHTGELFF	TGTGCCAGCAGCTTTCGTCTGCACACCGGGGAGCTGTTTTTT
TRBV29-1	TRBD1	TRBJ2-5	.	CSALGDRGLETQYF	TGCAGCGCGCTCGGAGACAGGGGGCTCGAGACCCAGTACTTC
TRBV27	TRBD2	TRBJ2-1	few	CASSLSASGSYNEQFF	TGTGCCAGCAGTTTATCGGCTAGCGGGAGTTACAATGAGCAGTTCTTC
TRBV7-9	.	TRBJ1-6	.	CASSFGSSPLHF	TGTGCCAGCAGCTTCGGGAGTTCACCCCTCCACTTT
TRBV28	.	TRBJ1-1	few	CASSLTGRTEAFF	TGTGCCAGCAGTTTAACAGGGAGAACTGAAGCTTTCTTT
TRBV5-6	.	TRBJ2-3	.	CASSPTPSTDTQYF	TGTGCCAGCAGCCCCACCCCCTCTACAGATACGCAGTATTTT
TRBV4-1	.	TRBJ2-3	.	CASSLRADHSDTQYF	TGCGCCAGCAGCCTCCGGGCCGACCATTCGGATACGCAGTATTTT
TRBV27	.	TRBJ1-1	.	CASSLLGGRPDEAFF	TGTGCCAGCAGTTTATTGGGGGGAAGGCCGGATGAAGCTTTCTTT
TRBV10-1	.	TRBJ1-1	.	CASSDFGQVLF	TGCGCCAGCAGTGATTTCGGGCAGGTGCTCTTT
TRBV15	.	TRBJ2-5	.	CATSRREMETQYF	TGTGCCACCAGCAGAAGGGAGATGGAGACCCAGTACTTC
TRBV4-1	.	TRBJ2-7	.	CASSQEGGLSSYEQYF	TGCGCCAGCAGCCAAGAGGGGGGACTTAGCTCCTACGAGCAGTACTTC
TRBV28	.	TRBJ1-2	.	CASSHAPFRANYGYTF	TGTGCCAGCAGCCACGCACCGTTCCGAGCTAACTATGGCTACACCTTC
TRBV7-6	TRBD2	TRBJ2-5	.	CASRATSGAQETQYF	TGTGCCAGCAGGGCGACTAGCGGGGCCCAAGAGACCCAGTACTTC
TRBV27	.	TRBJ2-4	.	CASSFQGQSVHIQYF	TGTGCCAGCAGTTTCCAAGGACAGTCCGTACACATTCAGTACTTC
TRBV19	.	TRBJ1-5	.	CASREAAFSNQPQHF	TGTGCCTCTAGGGAGGCCGCCTTTTCCAATCAGCCCCAGCATTTT
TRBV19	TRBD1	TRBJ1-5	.	CASSSRDSGNQPQHF	TGTGCCAGTAGTTCCCGGGACAGTGGCAATCAGCCCCAGCATTTT
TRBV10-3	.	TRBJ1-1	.	CAISDPGVGEMNTEAFF	TGTGCCATCAGTGACCCGGGGGTGGGGGAGATGAACACTGAAGCTTTCTTT
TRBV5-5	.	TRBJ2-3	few	CASSPEDSTDTQYF	TGTGCCAGCAGCCCCGAAGACAGCACAGATACGCAGTATTTT
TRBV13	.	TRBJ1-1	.	CASSLSPLEFTEAFF	TGTGCCAGCAGCTTATCCCCCTTGGAGTTCACTGAAGCTTTCTTT
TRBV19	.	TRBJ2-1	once	CASSWGSYYNEQFF	TGTGCCAGTAGCTGGGGATCCTACTACAATGAGCAGTTCTTC
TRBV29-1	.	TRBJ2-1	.	CSAGGINYNEQFF	TGCAGCGCTGGGGGTATAAACTACAATGAGCAGTTCTTC
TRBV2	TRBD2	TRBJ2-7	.	CASSGGRAPSYEQYF	TGTGCCAGCAGTGGAGGGAGGGCACCCTCCTACGAGCAGTACTTC
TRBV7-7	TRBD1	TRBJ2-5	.	CASSLDRTGLETQYF	TGTGCCAGCAGCTTAGACCGGACAGGGCTAGAGACCCAGTACTTC
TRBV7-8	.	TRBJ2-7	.	CASSLRGEQYF	TGTGCCAGCAGCTTACGGGGGGAGCAGTACTTC
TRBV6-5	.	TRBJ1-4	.	CASTRTVESNEKLFF	TGTGCCAGCACGAGGACGGTAGAATCGAATGAAAAACTGTTTTTT
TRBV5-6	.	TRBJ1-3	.	CASSLAVPGNTIYF	TGTGCCAGCAGCTTGGCCGTCCCCGGAAACACCATATATTTT
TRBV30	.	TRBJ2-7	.	CAWSFLLSSTYEQYF	TGTGCCTGGAGTTTCTTACTGTCCTCCACCTACGAGCAGTACTTC
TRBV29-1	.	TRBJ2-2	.	CSGAKGDGELFF	TGCAGCGGTGCGAAGGGGGACGGGGAGCTGTTTTTT
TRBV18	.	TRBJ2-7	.	CASSPIPYETGPFYEQYF	TGTGCCAGCTCACCAATCCCTTATGAGACAGGACCCTTCTACGAGCAGTACTTC
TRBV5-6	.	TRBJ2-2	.	CASSLGQGSGELFF	TGTGCCAGCAGCCTCGGGCAGGGCAGCGGGGAGCTGTTTTTT
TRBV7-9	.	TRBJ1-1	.	CASSWGRMNTEAFF	TGTGCCAGCAGTTGGGGACGGATGAACACTGAAGCTTTCTTT
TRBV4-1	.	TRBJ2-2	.	CASSQNTGELFF	TGCGCCAGCAGCCAAAACACCGGGGAGCTGTTTTTT
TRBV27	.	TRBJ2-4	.	CASSLNEAKNIQYF	TGTGCCAGCAGTTTAAACGAAGCCAAAAACATTCAGTACTTC
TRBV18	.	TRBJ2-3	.	CASSPQGSTDTQYF	TGTGCCAGCTCACCACAGGGAAGCACAGATACGCAGTATTTT
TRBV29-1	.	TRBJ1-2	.	CSVETANYGYTF	TGCAGCGTTGAAACAGCTAACTATGGCTACACCTTC
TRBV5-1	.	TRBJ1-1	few	CASSLGSMNTEAFF	TGCGCCAGCAGCTTGGGTAGCATGAACACTGAAGCTTTCTTT